Shown below are 31 T cell receptor beta chains from a single sample sequenced in a study of immune heterogeneity within non-small cell lung tumors. Amplification of the TCR beta CDR3 was achieved through multiplex PCR with 32 V and 13 J primers. In TCRdb, the multiplex PCR reads were re-called with MiXCR into one record per CDR3 protein. The sample carries 2,000 to 3,000 distinct CDR3 sequences, roughly 50% recorded once. Template material for each sample was 500 to 650 ng of bulk tumor genomic DNA. Collection of several biopsies per primary tumor, spaced far apart, took place during surgery. Enrolled patients presented with newly diagnosed, previously untreated non-small cell lung cancer and underwent curative surgery. What was sequenced was lung tumor tissue. These receptors originate from a man aged 45 to 65 with non-small cell lung cancer.

CDR3 nucleotides: TGCAGCGTTCCTAGGACTAGCGGGAGGGTGAGTGAGCAGTTCTTC. Its translation: CSVPRTSGRVSEQFF. The chain combines TRBV29-1 with TRBJ2-1, with 15 nucleotides matching TRBD2. J gave up 9 bases and V 5 bases, and 8 bases lay outside the gene matches. The CDR3 runs 15 residues. Germline assignment: CDR1 SQVTM and CDR2 ANQGSEA.

The chain recombines TRBV6-2 or TRBV6-3 with TRBJ2-7; a weak D match, TRBD1 (6 bases). The germline CDR1 and CDR2 sequences are MNHEY and SVGEGT. Trimming shortened V by 6 bases and J by 3 bases, and 12 bases separated the two germline ends. The CDR3 has 13 amino acids. The CDR3 DNA is TGTGCCAGCAGCACTACGACAGGCTACGAGCAGTACTTC. Translation: CASSTTTGYEQYF.

This clonotype was counted only a few times. The chain joins TRBV27 to TRBJ2-7; D ambiguous. This CDR3 contains 12 residues. The germline V and J ends were trimmed by 6 bases and 1 base, with 7 bases remaining between them. The germline V gene encodes CDR1 MNHEY and CDR2 SMNVEV (reference sequence). CDR3 region: CASRGRSYEQYF. The CDR3 DNA reads as TGTGCCAGCAGAGGCAGATCCTACGAGCAGTACTTC.

This clonotype is judged medium-sized. The chain has TRBV6-1 and TRBJ2-7; D might be TRBD2 (5 bases). Germline CDR1 MNHNS, CDR2 SASEGT. The V and J ends lost 5 bases and 2 bases respectively, with 13 bases between them. The CDR3 loop spans 14 amino acids. The CDR3 loop is CASSYVAIAYEQYF. Here the CDR3 DNA reads TGTGCCAGCAGTTACGTAGCGATCGCCTACGAGCAGTACTTC.

A few counts support this clonotype. This chain connects TRBV2 to TRBJ1-2, with D perhaps matching TRBD1 (6 bases). The V end lost 5 bases, the J end lost 0 bases, and 19 bases lay between the germline ends. CDR3 length: 17 amino acids. Germline CDR1 reads SNHLY; CDR2 reads FYNNEI. The CDR3: CASSKAGGGLANYGYTF. CDR3 DNA: TGTGCCAGCAGTAAGGCCGGTGGGGGCCTAGCTAACTATGGCTACACCTTC.

This clonotype is medium-sized within its sample. V and J are TRBV5-1 and TRBJ1-5, with D perhaps TRBD1 (6 bases). The CDR3 spans 15 residues. Germline V lookup: CDR1 SGHRS, CDR2 YFSETQ. V shed 4 bases and J shed 6 bases, with 17 bases lying between them. In DNA form, the CDR3 reads TGCGCCAGCAGCCCAACAGGGTCTAGGAGTCAGCCCCAGCATTTT. Residues: CASSPTGSRSQPQHF.

This chain joins TRBV7-8 and TRBJ2-7; D ambiguous. Trimming left V 2 bases short and J 7 bases short, with 3 bases between. Germline CDR1 SGHVS, CDR2 FQNEAQ. CDR3 length equals 10 residues. The CDR3 nucleotides read TGTGCCAGCAGCTTAAAAGAGCAGTACTTC. It translates to CASSLKEQYF.

This clonotype appeared a few times. The V gene is TRBV28, the J gene TRBJ1-1; the D gene is possibly TRBD1 (5 bases). The V gene lost 3 bases and the J gene lost 3 bases, with 8 bases spanning the gap. There are 13 residues in the CDR3. Germline loops: CDR1 MDHEN, CDR2 SYDVKM. The CDR3 reads CASSFGGYTEAFF. Written as DNA, the CDR3 is TGTGCCAGCAGTTTTGGGGGGTACACTGAAGCTTTCTTT.

This clonotype is medium-sized within its sample. The V and J genes are TRBV24-1 and TRBJ1-5; possibly TRBD1 for D (6 bases). Germline V gene sequence: CDR1 KGHDR, CDR2 SFDVKD. The CDR3 loop spans 14 amino acids. The V end lost 3 bases, the J end lost 6 bases, and 11 bases lay between the germline ends. The CDR3 sequence is CATSDVGASQPQHF. DNA of the CDR3: TGTGCCACCAGTGATGTGGGGGCTAGTCAGCCCCAGCATTTT.

This clonotype counts as medium-sized. The gene calls are TRBV6-5 and TRBJ1-2, with TRBD1 identical over 7 bases. The CDR3 is 13 amino acids. Germline trimming cut 4 bases from V and 4 bases from J; bases unmatched to any gene: 3. The V gene's germline CDR1 is MNHEY and CDR2 SVGAGI. This CDR3 reads CASSFNRGYGYTF. Written as DNA, the CDR3 is TGTGCCAGCAGTTTTAACAGGGGCTATGGCTACACCTTC.

The V call is TRBV24-1, the J call TRBJ1-5, with D perhaps TRBD1 (5 bases). Per the germline V gene, CDR1 is KGHDR and CDR2 is SFDVKD. The V gene lost 2 bases and the J gene lost 5 bases, with 12 bases spanning the gap. The CDR3 contains 15 residues. The CDR3 is CATSDSQGGDQPQHF. The CDR3, as DNA: TGTGCCACCAGTGATTCCCAGGGCGGGGATCAGCCCCAGCATTTT.

This sequence joins TRBV20-1 and TRBJ1-5, with a tentative D call TRBD1 (6 bases). V gave up 7 bases and J gave up 1 base, with 20 bases separating them. Germline V gene lookup returns CDR1 DFQATT and CDR2 SNEGSKA (reference sequence). This CDR3 has 16 residues. The CDR3 nucleotides are TGCAGTGTCCCACCGCGGGTCCAGGGGAGCAATCAGCCCCAGCATTTT. Translating it yields CSVPPRVQGSNQPQHF.

By its share, this clonotype is medium-sized (0.01 to 0.1%). The J gene is TRBJ2-4, the V gene TRBV7-9; D not certain. Trimming pared 2 bases from V and 1 base from J, leaving 21 bases between. This CDR3 spans 19 amino acids. Germline lookup yields CDR1 SEHNR and CDR2 FQNEAQ (reference sequence). CDR3 coding DNA: TGTGCCAGCAGCTTAACGTCTGGCGCAGTCAGCAGGGCCAAAAACATTCAGTACTTC. Protein: CASSLTSGAVSRAKNIQYF.

The J gene is TRBJ2-6, the V gene TRBV15; possibly TRBD2 for D (6 bases). The length of the CDR3 is 18 residues. Germline CDR1 LNHNV, CDR2 YYDKDF (reference sequence). Trimming pared 0 bases from V and 2 bases from J, leaving 14 bases between. The CDR3 bases are TGTGCCACCAGCAGAGATCCCCATGGGAGGACTGGGGCCAACGTCCTGACTTTC. This gives the protein CATSRDPHGRTGANVLTF. The whole variable domain, filled in from reference TRBV15 and TRBJ2-6, reads DAMVIQNPRYQVTQFGKPVTLSCSQTLNHNVMYWYQQKSSQAPKLLFHYYDKDFNNEADTPDNFQSRRPNTSFCFLDIRSPGLGDTAMYLCATSRDPHGRTGANVLTFGAGSRLTVL.

The chain is built from TRBV7-3 and TRBJ2-3; D uncertain. Germline-derived CDR1 and CDR2 are SGHTA and FQGTGA. Trimming took off 5 bases at V and 2 bases at J, with 17 bases between the two ends. This CDR3 spans 16 amino acids. This CDR3 is CASSQGLLPLTDTQYF. The CDR3 nucleotides are TGTGCCAGCAGCCAAGGGCTTTTGCCCCTCACAGATACGCAGTATTTT.

This clonotype was counted between two and nine times. The J gene is TRBJ1-3, the V gene TRBV11-2; a weak D match, TRBD1 (6 bases). CDR3 length equals 14 residues. V was clipped by 5 bases and J by 4 bases, with 12 bases between them. Germline values: CDR1 SGHAT, CDR2 FQNNGV. The CDR3 bases are TGTGCCAGCAGCCGGGACAAAAGAGGAAACACCATATATTTT. This encodes CASSRDKRGNTIYF.

This clonotype was detected once. The chain joins TRBV15 to TRBJ1-4; maybe TRBD1 (5 bases). Per the germline V gene, CDR1 is LNHNV and CDR2 is YYDKDF (reference sequence). The CDR3 totals 14 residues. Deletions cut 7 bases from V and 4 bases from J, with 13 bases between. The CDR3 reads CATNPRRGNEKLFF. The CDR3 region has the DNA TGTGCCACCAACCCTCGAAGGGGTAATGAAAAACTGTTTTTT.

There are a few counts of this clonotype. V gene TRBV20-1 combines with J gene TRBJ1-1, with D hard to call. V lost 6 bases and J 4 bases, leaving 12 bases between the germline ends. Looked up from germline, CDR1 is DFQATT and CDR2 is SNEGSKA (reference sequence). The CDR3 runs 12 residues. The CDR3 nucleotides read TGCAGTGCGGCAGCCTCTGGCACTGAAGCTTTCTTT. Its protein is CSAAASGTEAFF.

The chain recombines TRBV13 with TRBJ2-7; 9 bases match TRBD2. Germline loops: CDR1 PRHDT, CDR2 FYEKMQ (reference sequence). The CDR3 is 15 residues long. V dropped 8 bases and J dropped 0; count of bases not matched to a gene: 8. The CDR3 DNA follows: TGTGCCAGCTCCCAAGCGGGGGGTGTCTCCTACGAGCAGTACTTC. It specifies CASSQAGGVSYEQYF.

The rearrangement links TRBV28 to TRBJ1-1; D is ambiguous. CDR3 size: 14 residues. The germline gives CDR1 MDHEN, CDR2 SYDVKM. Trimming removed 4 bases at V and 3 bases at J, with 12 bases between. The CDR3 nucleotides are TGTGCCAGCAGTTCCCCCCCTGGGGACACTGAAGCTTTCTTT. Amino acid sequence: CASSSPPGDTEAFF.

The V call is TRBV7-3, the J call TRBJ1-1; 7 bases match TRBD1. Germline assignment: CDR1 SGHTA and CDR2 FQGTGA. The CDR3 contains 14 residues. V shed 5 bases, J shed 0 bases, and the junction held 3 bases outside the gene matches. The CDR3 spells CASSKQGMNTEAFF. As DNA, the CDR3 is TGTGCCAGCAGCAAACAGGGGATGAACACTGAAGCTTTCTTT.

This clonotype appeared a few times. V and J are TRBV20-1 and TRBJ1-5; 9 nucleotides match TRBD1. The CDR3 runs to 14 residues. With 6 bases clipped from V and 11 bases from J, the junction kept 14 bases outside the gene matches. Germline V gene data show CDR1 as DFQATT and CDR2 as SNEGSKA (reference sequence). As DNA, the CDR3 is TGCAGTGCCATGGGACAGGGTTTGGGAAGGGCCCAGCATTTT. Translation gives CSAMGQGLGRAQHF.

The chain uses TRBV6-4 and TRBJ1-1; weak D call: TRBD1 (5 bases). Trimming left V 0 bases short and J 5 bases short, with 10 bases between. Germline V gene sequence: CDR1 MRHNA, CDR2 SNTAGT. The CDR3 length is 14 residues. CDR3 in DNA: TGTGCCAGCAGTGACTCGTCCAAGGGGACTGAAGCTTTCTTT. This gives the protein CASSDSSKGTEAFF.

This chain joins TRBV10-3 and TRBJ2-1; 7 bases fit TRBD2. Trimming took 0 bases from V and 4 from J; bases not matched to a gene: 15. CDR1 and CDR2 (germline): ENHRY, SYGVKD. The length of the CDR3 is 19 residues. CDR3 loop: CAISESGASGTGGYNEQFF. In nucleotides, the CDR3 is TGTGCCATCAGTGAGTCTGGTGCTAGCGGAACTGGGGGATACAATGAGCAGTTCTTC.

CDR3 DNA: TGTGCCAGCAACCCCCGGGGGACAGGGAGGAACACTGAAGCTTTCTTT. Translating it yields CASNPRGTGRNTEAFF. The rearrangement joins TRBV6-1 to TRBJ1-1; 9 nucleotides match TRBD1. The CDR3 runs 16 residues. CDR1 and CDR2 from the germline V gene are MNHNS and SASEGT. Trimming removed 7 bases from V and 1 base from J; junction bases left unmatched: 10.

The chain links TRBV27 to TRBJ2-2; no clear D. V was clipped by 6 bases and J by 3 bases, with 8 bases between them. The CDR3 runs to 13 residues. CDR1 is MNHEY and CDR2 is SMNVEV in the germline V gene (reference sequence). CDR3 nucleotides: TGTGCCAGCAGCCTTCAATACACCGGGGAGCTGTTTTTT. Protein: CASSLQYTGELFF.

V is TRBV10-3 and J is TRBJ2-5; 9 positions match TRBD1. Germline V lookup: CDR1 ENHRY, CDR2 SYGVKD. Losses at the gene ends were 7 bases for V and 5 bases for J; bases not matched to a gene: 14. There are 16 residues in the CDR3. The CDR3 coding sequence is TGTGCCATCACCCTTCCGGGACAGGGAAAATGGGAGACCCAGTACTTC. This sequence encodes CAITLPGQGKWETQYF.

The count of this clonotype is one. The chain uses TRBV2 and TRBJ1-5, with D tentatively TRBD1 (6 bases). V gave up 3 bases and J gave up 3 bases, with 9 bases separating them. From germline, CDR1 is SNHLY and CDR2 FYNNEI. CDR3 size: 14 residues. Here the CDR3 DNA reads TGTGCCAGCAGTGACTCAGGGGACAATCAGCCCCAGCATTTT. Amino acids: CASSDSGDNQPQHF.

By sample fraction, this clonotype is medium-sized. The chain carries TRBV5-1 and TRBJ2-7; 9 nucleotides align to TRBD1. Unmatched junction bases numbered 6, after V lost 0 bases and J lost 2 bases. CDR3 length: 16 amino acids. Germline V gene lookup returns CDR1 SGHRS and CDR2 YFSETQ. CDR3 bases: TGCGCCAGCAGCTTGGGGGACAGGGATTCGCCCTACGAGCAGTACTTC. This codes for CASSLGDRDSPYEQYF. Complete variable domain (other parts from reference TRBV5-1 and TRBJ2-7): KAGVTQTPRYLIKTRGQQVTLSCSPISGHRSVSWYQQTPGQGLQFLFEYFSETQRNKGNFPGRFSGRQFSNSRSEMNVSTLELGDSALYLCASSLGDRDSPYEQYFGPGTRLTVT.

V usage is TRBV28 and J usage is TRBJ2-2; TRBD1 matches at 7 bases. The CDR3 consists of 15 residues. Germline V gene sequence: CDR1 MDHEN, CDR2 SYDVKM. J lost 4 bases, V lost 5 bases, and 7 bases had no gene match. The CDR3: CASSTQGEGTGELFF. CDR3 nucleotide sequence: TGTGCCAGCAGTACCCAGGGGGAAGGCACCGGGGAGCTGTTTTTT.

V usage is TRBV15 and J usage is TRBJ1-4; D perhaps matches TRBD1 (5 bases). CDR3 length: 12 amino acids. Trimming cost V 3 bases and J 13 bases, with 12 bases left between them. Germline CDR1 LNHNV, CDR2 YYDKDF (reference sequence). CDR3 in DNA: TGTGCCACCAGCAGGGACCGGGGGGGACTGTTTTTT. It encodes CATSRDRGGLFF.